This entry is about one T cell receptor (beta chain). Its specificity is unknown. This sample was included in a study of tumor-infiltrating lymphocytes in primary liver carcinoma. At the level of the study: The patients included men and women who were aged 30 to 69 years. Between roughly 4.2 and 10 cm across, the tumors were all of stage T1-T3 N0M0.

Priming with a constant-region primer yielded TCR beta cDNA from roughly 490 ng total RNA. Employing slightly modified ARM-PCR, three nested multiplex PCR rounds were run, and these gave rise to the TCR beta libraries. TCRdb re-derived calls from the multiplex PCR reads in MiXCR, one entry per CDR3 protein. Among 100,000 or so distinct CDR3 sequences listed, roughly 80% were seen once. Study-level findings and limits: Lesser overlap characterized tumor-adjacent and tumor-blood pairs relative to tumor region pairs. Tumors reached a significantly greater top-250-clone fraction than blood did (p = 0.039).

Bulk tissue was left unsorted, and RNA and DNA were co-extracted from about 19-30 mg of it. Sequencing used liver tumor tissue from sampling region 3. Subset described: tumor region T3, left-lateral pole. The receptor was derived from a man between 40 and 49 years old with primary liver carcinoma and hepatitis B virus infection.

CDR3 sequence: CASSPVLERTDTQYF. The CDR3, as DNA: TGTGCCAGCAGCCCCGTACTAGAAAGAACAGATACGCAGTATTTT. The chain has TRBV7-8 and TRBJ2-3, with D tentatively TRBD2 (5 bases). The CDR3 is made up of 15 amino acids. V gave up 5 bases and J gave up 3 bases, with 15 bases separating them. Germline values: CDR1 SGHVS, CDR2 FQNEAQ.